The sequence of this TCR beta chain was determined in a study of early T cells in non-severe SARS-CoV-2 infection. MiXCR, run by TCRdb on the 5' RACE reads, gives a single entry per CDR3 protein. The table has about 26,000 distinct CDR3 sequences, roughly 4.2% seen once. The CDR3 loop spans 14 amino acids. The V end lost 6 bases, the J end lost 1 base, and 12 bases lay between the germline ends. The germline V gene has CDR1 KGHSH and CDR2 LQKENI. This clonotype was seen ten or more times. This chain links TRBV18 with TRBJ1-2, with D unclear. The TCR originated in an adult who was a healthcare worker with PCR-confirmed SARS-CoV-2 infection or an uninfected control (not recorded which). Sequenced: whole blood. CDR3 sequence: CASSPQDFNYGYTF. The CDR3 DNA reads as TGTGCCAGCTCGCCTCAGGACTTTAACTATGGCTACACCTTC.